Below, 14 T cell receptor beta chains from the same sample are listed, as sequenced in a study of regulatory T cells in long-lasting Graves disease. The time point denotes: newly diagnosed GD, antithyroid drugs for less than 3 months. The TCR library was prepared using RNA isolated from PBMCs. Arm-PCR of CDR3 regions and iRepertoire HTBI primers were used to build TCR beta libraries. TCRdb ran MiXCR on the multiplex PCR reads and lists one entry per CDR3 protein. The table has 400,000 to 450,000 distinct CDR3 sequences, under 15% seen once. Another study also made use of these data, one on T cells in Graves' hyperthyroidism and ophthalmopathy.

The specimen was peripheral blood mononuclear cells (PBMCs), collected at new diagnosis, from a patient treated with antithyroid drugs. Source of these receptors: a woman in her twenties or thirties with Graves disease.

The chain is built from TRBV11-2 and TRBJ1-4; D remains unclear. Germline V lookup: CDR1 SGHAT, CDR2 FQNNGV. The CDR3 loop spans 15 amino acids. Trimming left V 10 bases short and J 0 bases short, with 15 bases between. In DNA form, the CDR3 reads TGTGCCATCAGGACGGTAGCAGCAACTAATGAAAAACTGTTTTTT. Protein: CAIRTVAATNEKLFF.

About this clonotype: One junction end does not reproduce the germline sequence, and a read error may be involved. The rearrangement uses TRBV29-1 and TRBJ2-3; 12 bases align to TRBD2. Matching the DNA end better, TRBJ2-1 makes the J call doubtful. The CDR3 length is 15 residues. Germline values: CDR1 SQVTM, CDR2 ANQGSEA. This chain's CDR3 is CSVALRLAGDNGQFF. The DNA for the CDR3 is TGCAGCGTTGCATTGCGACTAGCGGGAGACAATGGGCAGTTCTTC.

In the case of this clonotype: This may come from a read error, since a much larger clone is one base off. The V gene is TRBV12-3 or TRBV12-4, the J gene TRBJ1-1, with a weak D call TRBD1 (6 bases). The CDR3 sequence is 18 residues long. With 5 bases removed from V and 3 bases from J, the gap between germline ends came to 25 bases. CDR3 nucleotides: TGTGCCAGCAGTCCGGTGGGGGGCGCGGGTCTTCTGGACACTGAAGCTTTCTTT. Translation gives CASSPVGGAGLLDTEAFF.

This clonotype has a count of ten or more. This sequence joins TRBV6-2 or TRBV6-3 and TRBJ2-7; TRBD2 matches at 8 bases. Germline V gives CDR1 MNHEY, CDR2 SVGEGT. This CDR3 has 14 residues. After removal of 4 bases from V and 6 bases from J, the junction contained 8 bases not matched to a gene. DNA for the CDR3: TGTGCCAGCAGTTGGGACCAGACTAGCGTCGAGCAGTACTTC. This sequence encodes CASSWDQTSVEQYF.

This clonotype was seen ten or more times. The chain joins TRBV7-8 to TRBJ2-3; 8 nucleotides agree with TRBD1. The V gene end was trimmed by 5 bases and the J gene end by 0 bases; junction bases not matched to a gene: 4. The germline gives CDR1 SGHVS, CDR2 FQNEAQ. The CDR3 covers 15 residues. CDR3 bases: TGTGCCAGCAGCCCTTGGACAGGGAGCACAGATACGCAGTATTTT. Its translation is CASSPWTGSTDTQYF.

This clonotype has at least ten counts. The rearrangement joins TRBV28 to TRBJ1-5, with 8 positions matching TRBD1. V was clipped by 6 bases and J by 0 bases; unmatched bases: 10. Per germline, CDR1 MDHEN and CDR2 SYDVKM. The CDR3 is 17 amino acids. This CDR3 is CASSLRTGSYSNQPQHF. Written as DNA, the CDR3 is TGTGCCAGCAGCCTGCGGACAGGGAGCTATAGCAATCAGCCCCAGCATTTT.

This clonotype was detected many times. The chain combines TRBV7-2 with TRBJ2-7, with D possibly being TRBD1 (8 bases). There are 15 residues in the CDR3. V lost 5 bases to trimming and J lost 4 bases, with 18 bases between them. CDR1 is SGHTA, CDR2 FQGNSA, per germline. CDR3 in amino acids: CASSPPGQGLYEQYF. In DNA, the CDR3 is TGTGCCAGCAGCCCTCCCGGACAGGGACTATACGAGCAGTACTTC.

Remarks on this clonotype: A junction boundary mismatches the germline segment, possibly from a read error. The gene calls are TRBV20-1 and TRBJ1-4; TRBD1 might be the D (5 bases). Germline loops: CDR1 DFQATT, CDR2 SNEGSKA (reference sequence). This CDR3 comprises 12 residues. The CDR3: CSAMTDEERLFF. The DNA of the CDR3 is TGCAGTGCAATGACAGATGAAGAAAGACTGTTTTTT.

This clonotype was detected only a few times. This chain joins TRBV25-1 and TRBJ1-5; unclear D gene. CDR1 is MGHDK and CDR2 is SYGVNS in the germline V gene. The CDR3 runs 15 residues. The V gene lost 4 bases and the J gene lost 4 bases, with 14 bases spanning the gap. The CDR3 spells CASSGSRGTNQPQHF. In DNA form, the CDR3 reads TGTGCCAGCAGTGGTTCACGGGGAACAAATCAGCCCCAGCATTTT.

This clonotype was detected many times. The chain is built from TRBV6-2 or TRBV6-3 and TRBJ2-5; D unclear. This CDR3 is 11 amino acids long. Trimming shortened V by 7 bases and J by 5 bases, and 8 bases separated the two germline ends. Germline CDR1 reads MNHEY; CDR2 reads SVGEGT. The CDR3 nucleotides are TGTGCCAGCATTCAAGGGGAGACCCAGTACTTC. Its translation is CASIQGETQYF.

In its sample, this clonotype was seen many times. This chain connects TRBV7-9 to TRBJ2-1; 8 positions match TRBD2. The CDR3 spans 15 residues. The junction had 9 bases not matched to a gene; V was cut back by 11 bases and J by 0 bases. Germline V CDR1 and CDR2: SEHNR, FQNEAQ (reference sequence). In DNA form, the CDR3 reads TGTGCCGAAGGGCCCAGCGGGAGCTCCTACAATGAGCAGTTCTTC. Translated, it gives CAEGPSGSSYNEQFF.

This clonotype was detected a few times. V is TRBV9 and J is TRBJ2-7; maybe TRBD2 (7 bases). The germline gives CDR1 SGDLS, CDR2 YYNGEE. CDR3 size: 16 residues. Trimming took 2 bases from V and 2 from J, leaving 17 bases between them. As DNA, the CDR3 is TGTGCCAGCAGCGTGCAAGGGGGGACTACAGCCTACGAGCAGTACTTC. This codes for CASSVQGGTTAYEQYF.

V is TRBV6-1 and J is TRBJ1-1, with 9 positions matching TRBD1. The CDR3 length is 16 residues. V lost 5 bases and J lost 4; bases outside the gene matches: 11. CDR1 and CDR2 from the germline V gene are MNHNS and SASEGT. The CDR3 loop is CASSPLTGGIFTEAFF. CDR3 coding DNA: TGTGCCAGCAGTCCCCTGACAGGGGGTATATTCACTGAAGCTTTCTTT.

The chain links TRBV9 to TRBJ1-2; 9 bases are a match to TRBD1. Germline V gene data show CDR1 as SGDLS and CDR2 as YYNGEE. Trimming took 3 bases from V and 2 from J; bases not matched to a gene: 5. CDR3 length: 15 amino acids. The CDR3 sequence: CASSGDRGRNYGYTF. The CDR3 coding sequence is TGTGCCAGCAGCGGCGACAGGGGGAGAAACTATGGCTACACCTTC.